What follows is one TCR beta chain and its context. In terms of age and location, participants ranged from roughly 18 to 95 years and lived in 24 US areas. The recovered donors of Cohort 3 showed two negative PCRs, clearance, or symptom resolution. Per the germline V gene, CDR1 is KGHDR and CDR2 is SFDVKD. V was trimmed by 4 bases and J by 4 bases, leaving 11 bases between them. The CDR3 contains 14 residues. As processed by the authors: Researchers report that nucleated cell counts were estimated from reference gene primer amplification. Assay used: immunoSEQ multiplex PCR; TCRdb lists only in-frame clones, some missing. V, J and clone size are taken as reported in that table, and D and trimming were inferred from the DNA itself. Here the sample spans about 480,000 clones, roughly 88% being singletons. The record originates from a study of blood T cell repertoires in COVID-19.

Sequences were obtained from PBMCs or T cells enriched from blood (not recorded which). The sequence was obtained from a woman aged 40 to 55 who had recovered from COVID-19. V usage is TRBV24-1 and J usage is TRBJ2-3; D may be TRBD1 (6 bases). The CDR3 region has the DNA TGTGCCACCAGTGACTACAAGGGGGCAGATACGCAGTATTTT. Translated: CATSDYKGADTQYF.